This TCR beta chain was identified during a study of T cells after yellow fever vaccination. Overall study results and limits: Reappearing after the booster were most of the clones from primary vaccination (roughly 96% CD4, approximately 85% CD8). It was a small share of clonotypes that appeared in both CD4 and CD8 compartments.

TCRdb redid the calling of the 5' RACE reads with MiXCR, one entry per CDR3 protein. Of more than 450,000 distinct CDR3 sequences in the sample, about a fifth were seen once. Germline CDR1 and CDR2: SGDLS and YYNGEE. Trimming removed 3 bases from V and 4 bases from J, with 14 bases in between. The CDR3 totals 15 residues. This clonotype was seen a handful of times. Its antigen is not known. This chain joins TRBV9 and TRBJ1-3, with D tentatively TRBD1 (6 bases). The receptor was derived from a man in his late teens or twenties who received the YFV17D yellow fever vaccine. The material sequenced was PBMCs, taken 21 days after the first yellow fever vaccination. CDR3 bases: TGTGCCAGCAGCGCCCAACAGGGTCAAGGAAACACCATATATTTT. Amino acid sequence: CASSAQQGQGNTIYF.